This is a list of T cell receptor beta chains from one sample in a study of glioma-infiltrating T cells after dendritic cell vaccination. Clones were sequenced by immunoSEQ multiplex PCR, and TCRdb holds only the in-frame ones, with some missing. The sample records tens of thousands of clones, 70% to 90% being singletons. Sequenced material: blood, taken before dendritic cell vaccination. The receptors here all came from a human donor with glioblastoma. Each CDR3 is given with its conserved first and last residue. Fields, in order: J gene, V gene, clone size, CDR3 protein. Not all rows give a size; the values are once, few, many and, for expanded clones, a class.

j_gene: TRBJ2-7; v_gene: TRBV6-1; abundance: few; CDR3aa: CASRQTSGGEYEQYF
j_gene: TRBJ2-7; v_gene: TRBV7-8; abundance: NA; CDR3aa: CASSLAGLSSGEQYF
j_gene: TRBJ1-1; v_gene: TRBV10-2; abundance: once; CDR3aa: CASSGTALMGTEAFF
j_gene: TRBJ1-1; v_gene: TRBV5-1; abundance: NA; CDR3aa: CASSLEGRTEAFF
j_gene: TRBJ2-7; v_gene: TRBV28; abundance: NA; CDR3aa: CASRPYPGTGYEQYF
j_gene: TRBJ2-1; v_gene: TRBV30; abundance: NA; CDR3aa: CAWSGTSAYNEQFF
j_gene: TRBJ2-2; v_gene: TRBV15; abundance: NA; CDR3aa: CATSRMGLDGTGELFF
j_gene: TRBJ2-7; v_gene: TRBV4-2; abundance: NA; CDR3aa: CASSQGQPGLYEQYF
j_gene: TRBJ1-2; v_gene: TRBV29-1; abundance: NA; CDR3aa: CSVEAPPRENYGYTF
j_gene: TRBJ2-7; v_gene: TRBV10-3; abundance: NA; CDR3aa: CATQWTSGTYEQYF
j_gene: TRBJ2-3; v_gene: TRBV5-4; abundance: NA; CDR3aa: CASSLGGGRPSTDTQYF
j_gene: TRBJ1-1; v_gene: TRBV19; abundance: few; CDR3aa: CASSKGGPGQGGTEAFF
j_gene: TRBJ2-7; v_gene: TRBV5-6; abundance: once; CDR3aa: CASSYWGRREQYF
j_gene: TRBJ2-7; v_gene: TRBV5-1; abundance: NA; CDR3aa: CASSLGQVRDEQYF
j_gene: TRBJ2-5; v_gene: TRBV9; abundance: NA; CDR3aa: CASSVGAGAVRETQYF
j_gene: TRBJ1-1; v_gene: TRBV5-8; abundance: NA; CDR3aa: CASSLDRTGVVGTEAFF
j_gene: TRBJ2-2; v_gene: TRBV6-5; abundance: NA; CDR3aa: CASGRGAETGELFF
j_gene: TRBJ2-1; v_gene: TRBV13; abundance: NA; CDR3aa: CASSLAAGVYNEQFF
j_gene: TRBJ2-1; v_gene: TRBV30; abundance: NA; CDR3aa: CAWTLRTSSGHEQFF
j_gene: TRBJ2-1; v_gene: TRBV5-4; abundance: NA; CDR3aa: CASSLLSLAGGQGRNEQFF
j_gene: TRBJ1-1; v_gene: TRBV6-5; abundance: NA; CDR3aa: CASSPRGRVTEAFF
j_gene: TRBJ2-2; v_gene: TRBV6-5; abundance: NA; CDR3aa: CASGRGRGAGELFF
j_gene: TRBJ2-7; v_gene: TRBV5-1; abundance: few; CDR3aa: CASSLAPDRAYEQYF
j_gene: TRBJ2-2; v_gene: TRBV10-3; abundance: NA; CDR3aa: CAIRGGETGELFF
j_gene: TRBJ1-1; v_gene: TRBV4-2; abundance: NA; CDR3aa: CASSQAERWMNTEAFF
j_gene: TRBJ1-3; v_gene: TRBV18; abundance: NA; CDR3aa: CASSLNGQGAGNTIYF
j_gene: TRBJ1-1; v_gene: TRBV5-1; abundance: once; CDR3aa: CASSLQGPENTEAFF
j_gene: TRBJ1-1; v_gene: TRBV7-9; abundance: NA; CDR3aa: CASKPKTENTEAFF
j_gene: TRBJ1-1; v_gene: TRBV6-1; abundance: NA; CDR3aa: CASRGVLAMNTEAFF
j_gene: TRBJ2-1; v_gene: TRBV5-1; abundance: NA; CDR3aa: CASSFHPGQGYNEQFF
j_gene: TRBJ2-1; v_gene: TRBV5-4; abundance: once; CDR3aa: CASSLVQTYNEQFF
j_gene: TRBJ1-6; v_gene: TRBV6-1; abundance: NA; CDR3aa: CASRDQRSPLHF
j_gene: TRBJ2-3; v_gene: TRBV7-9; abundance: NA; CDR3aa: CASSFSLSTDTQYF
j_gene: TRBJ2-2; v_gene: TRBV19; abundance: few; CDR3aa: CASTPTSGGRSGELFF
j_gene: TRBJ2-7; v_gene: TRBV7-9; abundance: NA; CDR3aa: CASSGISSYEQYF
j_gene: TRBJ2-1; v_gene: TRBV7-8; abundance: NA; CDR3aa: CASSPAGTGDDEQFF
j_gene: TRBJ1-5; v_gene: TRBV7-9; abundance: NA; CDR3aa: CASSLVGTGGMSNQPQHF
j_gene: TRBJ2-1; v_gene: TRBV19; abundance: NA; CDR3aa: CASRLAGGMGEQFF
j_gene: TRBJ1-3; v_gene: TRBV30; abundance: NA; CDR3aa: CAWNWALSGNTIYF
j_gene: TRBJ2-4; v_gene: TRBV10-2; abundance: few; CDR3aa: CASSDGGVAKNIQYF
j_gene: TRBJ1-2; v_gene: TRBV19; abundance: NA; CDR3aa: CASSIDPDIAGGYTF
j_gene: TRBJ2-2; v_gene: TRBV9; abundance: NA; CDR3aa: CASSVGQGNTGELFF
j_gene: TRBJ2-7; v_gene: TRBV6-1; abundance: NA; CDR3aa: CASSAYQGGGDEQYF
j_gene: TRBJ2-1; v_gene: TRBV2; abundance: once; CDR3aa: CASSVGLPYNEQFF
j_gene: TRBJ2-7; v_gene: TRBV7-2; abundance: once; CDR3aa: CASIPSILAGQQYF
j_gene: TRBJ1-2; v_gene: TRBV27; abundance: NA; CDR3aa: CASTPLGTGGDYGYTF
j_gene: TRBJ2-7; v_gene: TRBV6-5; abundance: NA; CDR3aa: CASSRLAGGYEQYF
j_gene: TRBJ1-1; v_gene: TRBV27; abundance: NA; CDR3aa: CASSLQANTEAFF
j_gene: TRBJ2-3; v_gene: TRBV30; abundance: NA; CDR3aa: CAWSVLRGDSTDTQYF
j_gene: TRBJ1-2; v_gene: TRBV5-8; abundance: NA; CDR3aa: CASSLVQGGNYGYTF
j_gene: TRBJ2-1; v_gene: TRBV5-1; abundance: NA; CDR3aa: CASSLLATSYNEQFF
j_gene: TRBJ1-1; v_gene: TRBV28; abundance: NA; CDR3aa: CASSLPPGQALNTEAFF
j_gene: TRBJ1-2; v_gene: TRBV20-1; abundance: NA; CDR3aa: CSARQGYGYTF